The 10 T cell receptor beta chains listed next were all sequenced from one sample in a study of Graves' ophthalmopathy and Graves' hyperthyroidism. Using RNA transcripts, the TCR beta CDR3 regions were amplified. RT-PCR with HTBI primers came first, then second-round multiplex PCR. MiXCR, run by TCRdb on the multiplex PCR reads, gives a single entry per CDR3 protein. The sample yields approximately 1.2 million distinct CDR3 sequences, approximately 35% seen once. Sequencing used peripheral blood or thyroid tissue (not recorded which). Every receptor here comes from an adult man with Graves' hyperthyroidism.

About this clonotype: In this CDR3 the conserved last residue, phenylalanine or tryptophan, is missing, so a read error is likely. The V gene is TRBV28, the J gene TRBJ2-5; TRBD2 might be the D (5 bases). The V and J ends lost 5 bases and 5 bases respectively, with 12 bases between them. The CDR3 runs to 13 residues. The germline V gene encodes CDR1 MDHEN and CDR2 SYDVKM. In DNA form, the CDR3 reads TGTGCCAGCAGTGCCGGTGGACTTGAGACCCAGTACTCC. The encoded protein is CASSAGGLETQYS.

This clonotype was observed many times. The junction and the germline gene differ at one end; a read error may be behind it. The gene calls are TRBV6-5 and TRBJ1-2, with TRBD1 matching over 8 bases. The CDR3 contains 13 residues. Germline V lookup: CDR1 MNHEY, CDR2 SVGAGI. CDR3 sequence (DNA): TGCGCCAGCAGCCTGGACAGGGTCTATGGCTACACCTTC. Amino acid sequence: CASSLDRVYGYTF.

In regard to this clonotype: This may be a read error, as it is one base from a much larger clone. The chain carries TRBV15 and TRBJ2-3; no clear D gene. From germline, CDR1 is LNHNV and CDR2 YYDKDF (reference sequence). The CDR3 has 11 amino acids. CDR3 in amino acids: CATSWMDTRYF. In DNA form, the CDR3 reads TGTGCCACCAGCTGGATGGATACGCGGTATTTT.

The rearrangement uses TRBV20-1 and TRBJ2-7; D ambiguous. This CDR3 comprises 12 residues. Germline CDR1 and CDR2: DFQATT and SNEGSKA (reference sequence). V was shortened by 3 bases and J by 6 bases, with 12 bases between the two germline ends. The CDR3: CSASFTASEQYF. As DNA, the CDR3 is TGCAGTGCTAGTTTTACAGCTTCCGAGCAGTACTTC.

This clonotype was seen repeatedly, ten times or more. The J gene is TRBJ1-2, the V gene TRBV7-9, with TRBD1 matching over 10 bases. Germline trimming cut 5 bases from V and 7 bases from J; bases unmatched to any gene: 7. The germline V gene encodes CDR1 SEHNR and CDR2 FQNEAQ (reference sequence). The CDR3 totals 14 residues. CDR3 bases: TGTGCCAGCAGCGACGGACAGGGGGGCGTTGGCTACACCTTC. It is translated as CASSDGQGGVGYTF.

Details on this clonotype: A much larger clonotype is one base distant, so this may be a read error. This sequence joins TRBV5-6 and TRBJ1-4; weak D call: TRBD1 (6 bases). Germline V CDR1 and CDR2: SGHDT, YYEEEE. The CDR3 is 16 amino acids. The CDR3 loop reads CASSQRQAGVSEKLSF. Here the CDR3 DNA reads TGTGCCAGCAGCCAACGACAGGCTGGGGTTAGTGAAAAACTGTCTTTT.

Points on this clonotype: One end of the junction varies from germline; a read error may be responsible. In nucleotides, the CDR3 is TGTGCCGGCAGCTTTGGGACCAAGGGGGAGACCCAGTACTTC. Protein product: CAGSFGTKGETQYF. V usage is TRBV7-2 and J usage is TRBJ2-5; D possibly uses TRBD1 or TRBD2 (5 bases each). CDR3 size: 14 residues. Germline V gene data show CDR1 as SGHTA and CDR2 as FQGNSA.

This clonotype showed up many times. The V gene is TRBV2, the J gene TRBJ2-5; D possibly matches TRBD1 or TRBD2 (5 bases each). Germline values: CDR1 SNHLY, CDR2 FYNNEI. The CDR3 length is 13 residues. The V end lost 3 bases, the J end lost 7 bases, and 12 bases lay between the germline ends. This chain's CDR3 is CASSEAGQGTQYF. CDR3 bases: TGTGCCAGCAGTGAGGCGGGTCAGGGGACCCAGTACTTC.

The genes are TRBV2 and TRBJ2-6; weak D call: TRBD1 (5 bases). The V and J ends lost 2 bases and 0 bases respectively, with 11 bases between them. CDR3 length: 17 residues. Germline V gene lookup returns CDR1 SNHLY and CDR2 FYNNEI. The CDR3, as DNA: TGTGCCAGCAGTGAATGGGGCAGGCGCTCTGGGGCCAACGTCCTGACTTTC. It encodes CASSEWGRRSGANVLTF.

This clonotype was seen more than once but under ten times. V gene TRBV6-5 combines with J gene TRBJ1-5; possible D gene TRBD1, 5 bases. Germline CDR1 is MNHEY and CDR2 is SVGAGI. V shed 5 bases and J shed 4 bases, with 18 bases lying between them. This CDR3 comprises 16 residues. CDR3 nucleotide sequence: TGTGCCAGCAGTGCGAGACCTAGGGGATTAAATCAGCCCCAGCATTTT. This encodes CASSARPRGLNQPQHF.